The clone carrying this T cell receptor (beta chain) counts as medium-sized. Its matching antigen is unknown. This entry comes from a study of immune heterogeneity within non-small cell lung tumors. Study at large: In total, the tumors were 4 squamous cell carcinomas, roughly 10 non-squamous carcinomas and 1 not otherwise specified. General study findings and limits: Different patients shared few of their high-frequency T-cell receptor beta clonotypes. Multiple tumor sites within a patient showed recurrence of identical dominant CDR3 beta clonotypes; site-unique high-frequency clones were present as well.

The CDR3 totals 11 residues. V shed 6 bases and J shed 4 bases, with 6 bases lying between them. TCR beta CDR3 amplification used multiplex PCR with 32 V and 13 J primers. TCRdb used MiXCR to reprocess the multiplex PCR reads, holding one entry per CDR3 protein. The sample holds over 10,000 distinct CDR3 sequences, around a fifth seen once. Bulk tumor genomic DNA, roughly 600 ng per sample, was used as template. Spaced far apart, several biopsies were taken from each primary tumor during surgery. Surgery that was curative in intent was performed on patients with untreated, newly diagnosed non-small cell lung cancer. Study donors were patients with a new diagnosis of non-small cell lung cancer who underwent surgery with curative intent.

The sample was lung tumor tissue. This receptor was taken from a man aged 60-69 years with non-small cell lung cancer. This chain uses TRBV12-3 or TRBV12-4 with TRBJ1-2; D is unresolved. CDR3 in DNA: TGTGCCAGCAGCTCCCTCTATGGCTACACCTTC. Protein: CASSSLYGYTF.